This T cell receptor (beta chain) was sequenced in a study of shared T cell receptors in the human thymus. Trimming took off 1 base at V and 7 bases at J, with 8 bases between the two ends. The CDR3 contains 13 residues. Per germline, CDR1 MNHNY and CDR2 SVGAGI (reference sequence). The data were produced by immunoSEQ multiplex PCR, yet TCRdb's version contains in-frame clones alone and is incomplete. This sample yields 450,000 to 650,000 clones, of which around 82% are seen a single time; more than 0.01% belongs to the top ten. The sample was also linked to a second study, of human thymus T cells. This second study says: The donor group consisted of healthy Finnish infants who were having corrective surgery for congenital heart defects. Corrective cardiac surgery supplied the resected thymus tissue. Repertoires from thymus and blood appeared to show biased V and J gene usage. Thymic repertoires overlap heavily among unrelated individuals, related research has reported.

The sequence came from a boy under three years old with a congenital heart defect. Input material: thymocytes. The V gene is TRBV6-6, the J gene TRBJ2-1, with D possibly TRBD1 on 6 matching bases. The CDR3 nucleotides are TGTGCCAGCAGTTACTTGGGGGCGAATGAGCAGTTCTTC. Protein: CASSYLGANEQFF.